This TCR beta chain was found in a study of T cell responses to AZD1222 COVID-19 vaccine. The method was immunoSEQ multiplex PCR; TCRdb's version includes in-frame clones alone and lacks a portion of them. The repertoire holds under 110,000 clones, with about nine tenths as singletons. The V and J ends lost 5 bases and 9 bases, in that order; junction bases with no gene match: 11. The germline gives CDR1 MDHEN, CDR2 SYDVKM. The CDR3 sequence is 15 residues long. This receptor was obtained from an adult in good health. The chain employs TRBV28 and TRBJ1-5, with TRBD1 identical over 9 bases. The material sequenced was peripheral blood, taken on day 0 of AZD1222 vaccination. CDR3 protein: CASSKPRDRVMPQHF. CDR3 nucleotides: TGTGCCAGCAGTAAACCGCGGGACAGGGTGATGCCCCAGCATTTT.